Listed below are T cell receptor beta chains from one sample, sequenced in a study of blood T cell repertoires in COVID-19. Clones were read by immunoSEQ multiplex PCR, and TCRdb kept only the in-frame ones, dropping some. The sample has about 190,000 clones, around 88% seen once. Sequencing was performed on PBMCs or T cells enriched from blood (not recorded which). The receptors were gathered from a middle-aged man with acute COVID-19. Both conserved end residues are part of each CDR3. Part of the rows lack a size; the others show once, few, many or a class for expanded clones.

- TRBJ2-2 TRBV7-3 CASSYQGYTGELFF
- TRBJ1-2 TRBV7-9 CASSKQGGLDGYTF
- TRBJ2-3 TRBV19 CASSSVVSDTQYF
- TRBJ2-1 TRBV9 CASSLAGGYNEQFF
- TRBJ1-5 TRBV10-3 CAISEAPGTGGINQPQHF
- TRBJ1-5 TRBV9 CASSGPQGQPQHF
- TRBJ1-2 TRBV5-6 CASTRGQGGGYTF
once TRBJ1-4 TRBV29-1 CSAGTGPEKLFF
- TRBJ1-4 TRBV18 CASSPEAGNEKLFF
- TRBJ1-5 TRBV7-2 CASSYNSGDQPQHF
- TRBJ1-4 TRBV7-9 CASSYLQSTNEKLFF
- TRBJ1-1 TRBV7-8 CASSLFTPDTEAFF
- TRBJ2-1 TRBV28 CASTGQSVWDEQFF
- TRBJ2-3 TRBV5-4 CASTDSGRALADTQYF
- TRBJ2-2 TRBV24-1 CATSDLGTANTGELFF
- TRBJ1-2 TRBV6-5 CASMASYGYTF
once TRBJ2-1 TRBV4-1 CASSHGGRSYRNEQFF
- TRBJ2-6 TRBV10-3 CAISIYAGAGANVLTF
- TRBJ2-7 TRBV18 CASSKGAVTYEQYF
- TRBJ2-5 TRBV9 CASSVATGAQETQYF
- TRBJ1-5 TRBV6-5 CASSVMVGGQPQHF
- TRBJ1-2 TRBV30 CAWSETGGVYGYTF
- TRBJ2-7 TRBV7-2 CASSFATAYEQYF
- TRBJ2-2 TRBV5-1 CASSPGRDGELFF
- TRBJ1-2 TRBV7-2 CASSFDRVVWGYTF
- TRBJ1-5 TRBV19 CATSPDRVVWQPQHF
few TRBJ1-2 TRBV3-1/TRBV3-2 CASSQDTQGRGYTF
- TRBJ2-2 TRBV7-9 CASSTDYGELFF
- TRBJ2-7 TRBV6-1 CASSESAPYEQYF
few TRBJ2-7 TRBV5-1 CASSSGTGGTEQYF
few TRBJ2-7 TRBV5-1 CASSLRDQGYEQYF
once TRBJ2-7 TRBV4-2 CASSHSGTGLYEQYF
- TRBJ2-1 TRBV7-2 CASSLTSGRVHEQFF
- TRBJ1-4 TRBV19 CASSIAGSGLTNEKLFF
- TRBJ1-2 TRBV19 CASRPGGQANYGYTF
once TRBJ1-5 TRBV30 CAWGGQHNQPQHF
once TRBJ2-2 TRBV3-1/TRBV3-2 CASSRIAGTSGPTGELFF
- TRBJ2-7 TRBV5-1 CASSLDGSYEQYF
- TRBJ2-7 TRBV14 CASSQTAYGEQYF
few TRBJ1-4 TRBV28 CASSLRGGGEKLFF
- TRBJ2-7 TRBV19 CASSPGTGNYEQYF
- TRBJ2-3 TRBV15 CATSRDPLAGTDTQYF
- TRBJ1-5 TRBV5-3 CARGRGRNQPQHF
once TRBJ1-1 TRBV19 CASRSGTGVYEAFF
- TRBJ2-7 TRBV3-1/TRBV3-2 CASSQVAREQYF
- TRBJ2-7 TRBV2 CASSDRIAIRDF
- TRBJ2-1 TRBV7-9 CASTPVGTSLSVGFF
- TRBJ2-1 TRBV13 CASSLARQTKFF
- TRBJ1-4 TRBV7-2 CASSLVVGSNEKLFF
- TRBJ2-3 TRBV30 CAWSRGTGELDTQYF
- TRBJ2-1 TRBV28 CASSLVLALAGGDEQFF
- TRBJ2-5 TRBV24-1 CATSRGETQYF
once TRBJ1-2 TRBV5-1 CASSSGQGRSGYGYTF
- TRBJ2-3 TRBV28 CASSSNYRTDTQYF
few TRBJ1-5 TRBV27 CASSQRAGPNNQPQHF
- TRBJ2-1 TRBV7-6 CASSLVAGGINEQFF